Listed below are T cell receptor beta chains from one sample, sequenced in a study of T cell responses to AZD1222 COVID-19 vaccine. The method was immunoSEQ multiplex PCR; TCRdb's version includes in-frame clones alone and lacks a portion of them. This table has about 130,000 clones, approximately 90% appearing once. The source was peripheral blood, collected 28 days after the second AZD1222 dose. The receptors shown here come from an adult who received the AZD1222 COVID-19 vaccine. Both conserved end residues are part of each CDR3. A D gene is named only where the DNA matches it firmly. Not all rows give a size; the values are once, few, many and, for expanded clones, a class.

TRBJ2-5 | . | TRBD2 | TRBV7-9 | CASNRLAGEETQYF | TGTGCCAGCAACAGGCTAGCGGGAGAAGAGACCCAGTACTTC
TRBJ1-5 | . | . | TRBV30 | CAWSPNQDQPQHF | TGTGCCTGGAGTCCTAACCAAGATCAGCCCCAGCATTTT
TRBJ2-7 | . | . | TRBV2 | CASSDRAREQYF | TGTGCCAGCAGTGACAGGGCGCGCGAGCAGTACTTC
TRBJ2-3 | . | TRBD2 | TRBV28 | CASSLGLAGVTDTQYF | TGTGCCAGCAGTTTGGGACTAGCGGGAGTGACAGATACGCAGTATTTT
TRBJ2-7 | . | TRBD2 | TRBV27 | CASSPRRESSYEQYF | TGTGCCAGCAGCCCCAGGCGGGAGAGTTCCTACGAGCAGTACTTC
TRBJ1-2 | . | TRBD1 | TRBV6-5 | CASSPGQAYGYTF | TGTGCCAGCAGTCCGGGACAGGCCTATGGCTACACCTTC
TRBJ1-1 | . | . | TRBV5-4 | CASSPLAGVGTEAFF | TGTGCCAGCAGCCCGCTGGCAGGGGTGGGCACTGAAGCTTTCTTT
TRBJ1-2 | . | . | TRBV11-2 | CASSHYRDGRNGYTF | TGTGCCAGCAGCCATTACCGGGACGGTCGCAATGGCTACACCTTC
TRBJ2-7 | once | TRBD1 | TRBV2 | CASTEDRGAFYEQYF | TGTGCCAGCACCGAGGACAGGGGCGCGTTCTACGAGCAGTACTTC
TRBJ2-6 | . | . | TRBV7-3 | CASSLRAPGFSLTGANVLTF | TGTGCCAGCAGCTTACGGGCCCCAGGGTTCTCGTTGACTGGGGCCAACGTCCTGACTTTC
TRBJ2-1 | . | TRBD1 | TRBV29-1 | CSVPNGTGGYNEQFF | TGCAGCGTTCCCAACGGGACAGGGGGTTACAATGAGCAGTTCTTC
TRBJ1-5 | few | . | TRBV19 | CASSIERGRDQPQHF | TGTGCCAGTAGTATAGAGAGGGGACGCGATCAGCCCCAGCATTTT
TRBJ1-2 | few | . | TRBV30 | CAWREISGANYGYTF | TGTGCCTGGAGGGAAATTTCAGGAGCTAACTATGGCTACACCTTC
TRBJ2-3 | once | TRBD1 | TRBV28 | CASSSTGETDTQYF | TGTGCCAGCAGTTCGACAGGGGAGACAGATACGCAGTATTTT
TRBJ1-4 | . | . | TRBV5-4 | CASSRDSTNEKLFF | TGTGCCAGCAGCCGAGACAGCACTAATGAAAAACTGTTTTTT
TRBJ1-5 | . | . | TRBV6-1 | CASSEAGGYQPQHF | TGTGCCAGCAGTGAAGCAGGGGGGTATCAGCCCCAGCATTTT
TRBJ2-1 | few | . | TRBV9 | CASSVGQGSYNEQFF | TGTGCCAGCAGCGTAGGGCAGGGTTCCTACAATGAGCAGTTCTTC
TRBJ1-1 | . | TRBD1 | TRBV6-5 | CASSYTGAGTEAFF | TGTGCCAGCAGTTACACAGGGGCCGGGACTGAAGCTTTCTTT
TRBJ1-1 | . | . | TRBV6-1 | CASSEGTYTEAFF | TGTGCCAGCAGTGAAGGGACGTACACTGAAGCTTTCTTT
TRBJ2-7 | . | TRBD2 | TRBV29-1 | CSVPSGSGEQYF | TGCAGCGTTCCTAGCGGGAGCGGTGAGCAGTACTTC
TRBJ2-5 | . | TRBD1 | TRBV19 | CASSHEQGGGETQYF | TGTGCCAGTAGTCATGAACAGGGGGGAGGTGAGACCCAGTACTTC
TRBJ1-2 | . | TRBD1 | TRBV28 | CASRKRQGSYGYTF | TGTGCCAGCAGGAAGAGACAGGGAAGCTATGGCTACACCTTC
TRBJ2-7 | . | . | TRBV7-9 | CASSLAYGPYEQYF | TGTGCCAGCAGCTTAGCTTACGGGCCCTACGAGCAGTACTTC
TRBJ2-7 | . | TRBD1 | TRBV6-6 | CASRGGQVTYEQYF | TGTGCCAGCAGGGGCGGACAGGTCACCTACGAGCAGTACTTC
TRBJ2-3 | . | . | TRBV18 | CASSPVLKGVDTQYF | TGTGCCAGCTCACCAGTTCTGAAGGGTGTTGATACGCAGTATTTT